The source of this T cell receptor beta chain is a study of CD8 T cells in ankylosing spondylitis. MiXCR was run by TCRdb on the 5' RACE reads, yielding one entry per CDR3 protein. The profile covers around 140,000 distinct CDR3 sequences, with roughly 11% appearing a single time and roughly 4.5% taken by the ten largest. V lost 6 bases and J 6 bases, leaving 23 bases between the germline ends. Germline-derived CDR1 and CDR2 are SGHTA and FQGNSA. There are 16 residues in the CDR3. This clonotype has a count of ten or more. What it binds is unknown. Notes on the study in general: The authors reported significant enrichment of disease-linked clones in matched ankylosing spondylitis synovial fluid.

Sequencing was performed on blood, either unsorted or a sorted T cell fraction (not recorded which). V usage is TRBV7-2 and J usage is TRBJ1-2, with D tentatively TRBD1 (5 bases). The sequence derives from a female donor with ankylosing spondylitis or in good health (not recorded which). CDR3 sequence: CASSYTRDPKRHGYTF. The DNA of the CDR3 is TGTGCCAGCAGTTATACCCGGGACCCCAAACGGCATGGCTACACCTTC.